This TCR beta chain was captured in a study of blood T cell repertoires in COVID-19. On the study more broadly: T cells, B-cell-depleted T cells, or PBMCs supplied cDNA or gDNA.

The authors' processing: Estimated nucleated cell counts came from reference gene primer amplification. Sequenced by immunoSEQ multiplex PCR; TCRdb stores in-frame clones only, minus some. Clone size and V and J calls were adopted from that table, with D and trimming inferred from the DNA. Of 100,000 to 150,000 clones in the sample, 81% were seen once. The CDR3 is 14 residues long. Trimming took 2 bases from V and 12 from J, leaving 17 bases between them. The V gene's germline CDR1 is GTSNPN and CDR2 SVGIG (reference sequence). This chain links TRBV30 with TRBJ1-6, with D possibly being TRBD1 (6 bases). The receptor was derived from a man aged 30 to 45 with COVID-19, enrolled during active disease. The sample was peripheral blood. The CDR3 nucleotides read TGTGCCTGGAGTTTGGGCAGGGGTGTACGACCCCTCCACTTT. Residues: CAWSLGRGVRPLHF.